The next 10 T cell receptor beta chains were all read from a single sample in a study of Ad26.COV2.S vaccination and SARS-CoV-2 variants. Documented treatment: around 19 received Ad26.COV2.S at low or high dose, single or two shots; 5 received placebo; per-sample allocation not given. Material that was analyzed had been drawn on day 63 after the first vaccine or placebo injection. Only in-frame clones appear in the TCRdb table, and some are missing; sequencing was by immunoSEQ multiplex PCR. This table holds about 440,000 clones, roughly 85% found once. Sample: peripheral blood, taken in a trial of Ad26.COV2.S vaccine versus placebo. The origin of the receptors is a person between 18 and 59 years old who received the Ad26.COV2.S COVID-19 vaccine or a placebo.

The chain couples TRBV14 to TRBJ2-2; D not certain. The CDR3 extends over 14 amino acids. The germline V gene encodes CDR1 SGHDN and CDR2 FVKESK. Trimming stripped 6 bases from V and 0 bases from J, with 8 bases between. The CDR3 spells CASRPSSNTGELFF. The DNA of the CDR3 is TGTGCCAGCAGGCCGAGCTCGAACACCGGGGAGCTGTTTTTT.

The V gene is TRBV11-3, the J gene TRBJ1-2; a weak D match, TRBD1 (5 bases). With 6 bases removed from V and 4 bases from J, the gap between germline ends came to 30 bases. CDR1 is SGHNT, CDR2 YENEEA, per germline. This CDR3 is built from 19 residues. CDR3 in amino acids: CASRSEQVGTSTLTYGYTF. CDR3 DNA sequence: TGTGCCAGCAGATCAGAACAAGTCGGGACCTCGACTCTAACCTATGGCTACACCTTC.

The chain combines TRBV6-2 or TRBV6-3 with TRBJ2-1, with D hard to call. The germline V gene has CDR1 MNHEY and CDR2 SVGEGT. The CDR3 consists of 16 residues. V was pared by 6 bases and J by 0 bases, with 15 bases between. The CDR3 nucleotides read TGTGCCAGCAGCCCGCTCGGCGGTTACTCCTACAATGAGCAGTTCTTC. Translating gives CASSPLGGYSYNEQFF.

This chain connects TRBV27 to TRBJ2-7, with D maybe TRBD1 (5 bases). Germline V gene lookup returns CDR1 MNHEY and CDR2 SMNVEV (reference sequence). Trimming removed 4 bases from V and 6 bases from J, with 16 bases in between. CDR3 length: 14 residues. The CDR3 loop is CASSWVPQGSEQYF. The CDR3 DNA is TGTGCCAGCAGTTGGGTCCCCCAGGGCTCCGAGCAGTACTTC.

J is TRBJ2-2 and V is TRBV5-4; the match to TRBD2 covers 14 bases. This CDR3 comprises 17 residues. The ends lost 3 bases at V and 1 base at J; junction bases unmatched: 2. Germline CDR1 reads SGHNT; CDR2 reads YYREEE (reference sequence). DNA for the CDR3: TGTGCCAGCAGCTCGGGACTAGCGGGAGTGAACACCGGGGAGCTGTTTTTT. Its protein is CASSSGLAGVNTGELFF.

The V gene is TRBV30, the J gene TRBJ1-4; D ambiguous. Germline V gene sequence: CDR1 GTSNPN, CDR2 SVGIG (reference sequence). V gave up 2 bases and J gave up 8 bases, with 15 bases separating them. This CDR3 is built from 14 residues. CDR3 sequence reads: CAWSILGAGEKLFF. The CDR3 DNA reads as TGTGCCTGGAGTATACTGGGAGCTGGGGAAAAACTGTTTTTT.

V and J are TRBV27 and TRBJ2-7; 10 positions agree with TRBD1. The germline V gene encodes CDR1 MNHEY and CDR2 SMNVEV (reference sequence). Germline trimming cut 6 bases from V and 5 bases from J; bases unmatched to any gene: 7. The CDR3 is 14 residues long. Here the CDR3 reads CASRVTGGSHEQYF. The CDR3 coding sequence is TGTGCCAGCAGGGTGACAGGGGGCTCGCACGAGCAGTACTTC.

The chain recombines TRBV28 with TRBJ1-6, with unresolved D. The CDR3 spans 14 residues. Trimming shortened V by 6 bases and J by 13 bases, and 19 bases separated the two germline ends. Germline V CDR1 and CDR2: MDHEN, SYDVKM. CDR3 protein: CASSRPAPPTPLHF. In DNA form, the CDR3 reads TGTGCCAGCAGCCGGCCAGCGCCCCCCACGCCCCTCCACTTT.

CDR3 region: CASRAGGSGNTIYF. CDR3 nucleotides: TGTGCCAGCAGGGCAGGGGGCTCTGGAAACACCATATATTTT. The genes are TRBV6-5 and TRBJ1-3; 7 bases agree with TRBD1. The V gene end was trimmed by 6 bases and the J gene end by 0 bases; junction bases not matched to a gene: 2. Germline CDR1 is MNHEY and CDR2 is SVGAGI. CDR3 length: 14 residues.

The CDR3 coding sequence is TGTGCCCTGGACAGGGTTGGCTACACCTTC. Its translation is CALDRVGYTF. This sequence joins TRBV30 and TRBJ1-2; 8 nucleotides agree with TRBD1. This CDR3 has 10 residues. Trimming took 8 bases from V and 7 from J; bases not matched to a gene: 3. Germline CDR1 and CDR2: GTSNPN and SVGIG (reference sequence).